These 17 T cell receptor beta chains were all obtained from the same sample, sequenced in a study of Ad26.COV2.S vaccination and SARS-CoV-2 variants (dated by TCRdb to the early 2020s). What this sample's treatment or condition label stands for: about 20 received Ad26.COV2.S at low or high dose, single or two shots; 5 received placebo; per-sample allocation not given. For vaccine and placebo recipients, repertoires were sequenced using samples collected on day 63 after the first injection. Library preparation employed the immunoSEQ multiplex PCR assay. TCRdb provides this immuneACCESS table in a form limited to in-frame rearrangements. Some clones are lacking; in checked studies, under half of them reflect an unresolved V gene, and why the rest are absent is not known. The sample has about 400,000 clones on record, around 91% of them singletons. Clones ranked in the top ten supply 1.5% to 2% of the sample.

The sample in question was peripheral blood, obtained in a trial of Ad26.COV2.S vaccine versus placebo. These receptors all come from a person between 18 and 59 years old who received the Ad26.COV2.S COVID-19 vaccine or a placebo.

The V and J genes are TRBV6-4 and TRBJ1-1; perhaps TRBD1 as D (5 bases). The CDR3 consists of 15 residues. Looked up from germline, CDR1 is MRHNA and CDR2 is SNTAGT. The germline V and J ends were trimmed by 6 bases and 1 base, with 15 bases remaining between them. The CDR3: CASRREQGGNTEAFF. The CDR3 nucleotides are TGTGCCAGCAGAAGGGAGCAGGGAGGGAACACTGAAGCTTTCTTT.

The chain combines TRBV11-2 with TRBJ2-5; 7 bases are shared with TRBD2. The CDR3 contains 14 residues. CDR1 is SGHAT, CDR2 FQNNGV, per germline. The junction had 7 bases not matched to a gene; V was cut back by 4 bases and J by 5 bases. Written as DNA, the CDR3 is TGTGCCAGCAGCTCGAGGACTAGTATGGAGACCCAGTACTTC. Translation gives CASSSRTSMETQYF.

The rearrangement uses TRBV5-1 and TRBJ2-2; 14 bases agree with TRBD2. With V trimmed by 4 bases and J by 1 base, 6 bases remained unmatched. The CDR3 covers 18 residues. Germline V CDR1 and CDR2: SGHRS, YFSETQ. Here the CDR3 DNA reads TGCGCCAGCAGCATAACCGGGACTAGCGGGGGGAACACCGGGGAGCTGTTTTTT. Its translation is CASSITGTSGGNTGELFF.

V gene TRBV5-4 combines with J gene TRBJ2-5; 10 positions agree with TRBD2. Losses at the gene ends were 4 bases for V and 7 bases for J; bases not matched to a gene: 13. Germline CDR1 SGHNT, CDR2 YYREEE (reference sequence). This CDR3 is built from 16 residues. The chain's CDR3 is CASSGLAGGPPGTQYF. CDR3 bases: TGTGCCAGCAGCGGATTAGCGGGAGGACCCCCGGGGACCCAGTACTTC.

This clone was seen once. This sequence joins TRBV9 and TRBJ2-3, with D maybe TRBD1 (5 bases). CDR3 length: 15 amino acids. Between the trimmed V and J ends, which lost 0 bases and 2 bases, there was a span of 10 bases. Germline V gene data show CDR1 as SGDLS and CDR2 as YYNGEE. The CDR3 is CASSVARDYTDTQYF. CDR3 bases: TGTGCCAGCAGCGTAGCCAGGGATTACACAGATACGCAGTATTTT.

The chain recombines TRBV5-1 with TRBJ2-6; D unresolved. Germline V gives CDR1 SGHRS, CDR2 YFSETQ. The CDR3 is 14 residues long. Between the trimmed V and J ends, which lost 4 bases and 4 bases, there was a span of 9 bases. DNA of the CDR3: TGCGCCAGCAGCCCCGGTTCCGGGGCCAACGTCCTGACTTTC. Its protein product is CASSPGSGANVLTF.

In regard to this clone: Other DNA sequences in the sample encode the same CDR3. The genes are TRBV5-1 and TRBJ1-4; the D gene is possibly TRBD1 (5 bases). Trimming cost V 5 bases and J 5 bases, with 13 bases left between them. This CDR3 has 14 residues. Germline CDR1 reads SGHRS; CDR2 reads YFSETQ. Written as DNA, the CDR3 is TGCGCCAGCAGTTGGGAGGGGAGAAATGAAAAACTGTTTTTT. This encodes CASSWEGRNEKLFF.

This clone has only a few counts. This rearrangement joins TRBV7-9 to TRBJ2-2; D tentatively fits TRBD1 or TRBD2 (5 bases each). Germline V lookup: CDR1 SEHNR, CDR2 FQNEAQ (reference sequence). The CDR3 loop spans 17 amino acids. Trimming shortened V by 4 bases and J by 1 base, and 16 bases separated the two germline ends. CDR3 sequence reads: CASSSLFLGENTGELFF. CDR3 DNA: TGTGCCAGCAGCTCCCTATTCCTGGGGGAGAACACCGGGGAGCTGTTTTTT.

V and J are TRBV9 and TRBJ2-1, with a weak D call TRBD2 (6 bases). Germline assignment: CDR1 SGDLS and CDR2 YYNGEE. The CDR3 covers 14 residues. Deletions cut 3 bases from V and 4 bases from J, with 11 bases between. CDR3 DNA: TGTGCCAGCAGCGGTAGCGGCCAATACAATGAGCAGTTCTTC. This sequence encodes CASSGSGQYNEQFF.

In its sample, this clone was seen once. The J gene is TRBJ2-1, the V gene TRBV5-5; possible D gene TRBD1, 6 bases. With 4 bases removed from V and 4 bases from J, the gap between germline ends came to 15 bases. CDR3 length equals 15 residues. CDR1 is SGHKS, CDR2 YYEKEE, per germline (reference sequence). CDR3 protein: CASSPSQGPYNEQFF. The DNA of the CDR3 is TGTGCCAGCAGCCCTAGCCAGGGGCCGTACAATGAGCAGTTCTTC.

This chain links TRBV2 with TRBJ2-7; 7 bases are shared with TRBD1. J gave up 0 bases and V 7 bases, and 6 bases lay outside the gene matches. Germline CDR1 reads SNHLY; CDR2 reads FYNNEI. This CDR3 region has 14 residues. As DNA, the CDR3 is TGTGCCAGCAACAAGGACAGGACCTCCTACGAGCAGTACTTC. The encoded protein is CASNKDRTSYEQYF. The variable domain in full, completed from reference TRBV2 and TRBJ2-7, reads EPEVTQTPSHQVTQMGQEVILRCVPISNHLYFYWYRQILGQKVEFLVSFYNNEISEKSEIFDDQFSVERPDGSNFTLKIRSTKLEDSAMYFCASNKDRTSYEQYFGPGTRLTVT.

In its sample, this clone was seen a few times. This chain connects TRBV4-3 to TRBJ1-6; a weak D match, TRBD1 (6 bases). This CDR3 comprises 15 residues. V dropped 5 bases and J dropped 8 bases, with 16 bases sitting between them. In germline, CDR1 is LGHNA, CDR2 YSLEER. CDR3 nucleotides: TGCGCCAGCAGCTCAACCCAGGGGTTCGATTCACCCCTCCACTTT. It encodes CASSSTQGFDSPLHF.

V and J are TRBV5-6 and TRBJ2-1; the match to TRBD2 covers 11 bases. This CDR3 region has 15 residues. Germline V gives CDR1 SGHDT, CDR2 YYEEEE. With V trimmed by 3 bases and J by 6 bases, 5 bases remained unmatched. CDR3 DNA: TGTGCCAGCAGCTCGGTAGCGGGAGGGGGCAATGAGCAGTTCTTC. It yields the protein CASSSVAGGGNEQFF. Combining the CDR3 with reference TRBV5-6 and TRBJ2-1 gives the whole variable domain DAGVTQSPTHLIKTRGQQVTLRCSPKSGHDTVSWYQQALGQGPQFIFQYYEEEERQRGNFPDRFSGHQFPNYSSELNVNALLLGDSALYLCASSSVAGGGNEQFFGPGTRLTVL.

The chain uses TRBV3-1 (or the pseudogene TRBV3-2) and TRBJ1-1, with D possibly matching TRBD1 (5 bases). CDR1 is LGHDT and CDR2 is YNNKEL in the germline V gene (reference sequence). The CDR3 has 15 residues. V was cut by 5 bases and J by 6 bases, with 19 bases left in between. Written as DNA, the CDR3 is TGTGCCAGCAGCGTAAGTGGGGGTTTGAATTCTGAAGCTTTCTTT. It encodes CASSVSGGLNSEAFF.

J is TRBJ1-2 and V is TRBV27; 7 nucleotides line up with TRBD1. This CDR3 has 14 residues. V dropped 4 bases and J dropped 5; count of bases not matched to a gene: 7. The germline gives CDR1 MNHEY, CDR2 SMNVEV (reference sequence). The CDR3 loop reads CASSSHDRVYGYTF. CDR3 DNA: TGTGCCAGCAGTTCCCACGACAGGGTTTATGGCTACACCTTC.

The gene calls are TRBV30 and TRBJ1-4; unclear D gene. Between the trimmed V and J ends, which lost 2 bases and 8 bases, there was a span of 9 bases. This CDR3 region has 12 residues. Looked up from germline, CDR1 is GTSNPN and CDR2 is SVGIG (reference sequence). The CDR3 sequence is CAWSRRPEKLFF. The CDR3 DNA follows: TGTGCCTGGAGTCGGAGACCAGAAAAACTGTTTTTT.

CDR3 bases: TGTGCCAGTAGTATCGGCGGGAGTACGTCCTACAATGAGCAGTTCTTC. This encodes CASSIGGSTSYNEQFF. The V gene is TRBV19, the J gene TRBJ2-1; 7 bases agree with TRBD2. CDR3 size: 16 residues. With 3 bases clipped from V and 1 base from J, the junction kept 6 bases outside the gene matches. Germline CDR1 and CDR2: LNHDA and SQIVND (reference sequence).